The 27 T cell receptor beta chains below come from one sample, sequenced in a study of identical twins' blood T cells. MiXCR, run by TCRdb on the 5' RACE reads, gives a single entry per CDR3 protein. Among 300,000 to 450,000 distinct CDR3 sequences listed, roughly 30% were seen once. Sequences were obtained from PBMCs. The receptors shown here come from a woman between 18 and 55 years old in good health.

A few counts support this clonotype. The chain links TRBV7-9 to TRBJ2-3; 11 bases map to TRBD2. CDR1 and CDR2 from the germline V gene are SEHNR and FQNEAQ (reference sequence). The CDR3 is 19 residues long. The V segment lost 5 bases and the J segment 0 bases; nucleotides outside the gene matches: 13. The CDR3 DNA follows: TGTGCCAGCAGCCAGAGGACTAGCGGGCCGGTCTCTAGCACAGATACGCAGTATTTT. Translated: CASSQRTSGPVSSTDTQYF. Supplemented by reference TRBV7-9 and TRBJ2-3, the full variable domain reads DTGVSQNPRHKITKRGQNVTFRCDPISEHNRLYWYRQTLGQGPEFLTYFQNEAQLEKSRLLSDRFSAERPKGSFSTLEIQRTEQGDSAMYLCASSQRTSGPVSSTDTQYFGPGTRLTVL.

This clonotype showed up just once. The V and J genes are TRBV19 and TRBJ2-2, with 9 bases fitting TRBD2. Trimming took 7 bases from V and 4 from J; bases not matched to a gene: 13. The CDR3 sequence is 17 residues long. CDR1 is LNHDA and CDR2 is SQIVND in the germline V gene (reference sequence). CDR3 bases: TGTGCCAGTACCTTGGGGGCTAGCGGGACTTCCACCGGGGAGCTGTTTTTT. It translates to CASTLGASGTSTGELFF.

V and J are TRBV6-2 or TRBV6-3 and TRBJ2-1; D perhaps matches TRBD1 (5 bases). Germline V gives CDR1 MNHEY, CDR2 SVGEGT. The CDR3 length is 13 residues. The V gene lost 5 bases and the J gene lost 10 bases, with 15 bases spanning the gap. In nucleotides, the CDR3 is TGTGCCAGCAGTCTTATCTTGGCAGGGGAGCAGTTCTTC. This codes for CASSLILAGEQFF.

Turning to this clonotype: At one end the junction does not follow the germline gene, possibly because of a read error. V is TRBV7-7 and J is TRBJ2-1, with 11 bases lining up with TRBD2. This CDR3 is 16 amino acids long. The germline V gene encodes CDR1 SSHAT and CDR2 FNYEAQ (reference sequence). The CDR3 nucleotides are TGTGCTAGCAGCCGCCTCCTAGCGGGGGGTGACAATGAGCAGTTCTTC. It translates to CASSRLLAGGDNEQFF.

The chain uses TRBV7-9 and TRBJ1-2; D is unresolved. CDR1 is SEHNR and CDR2 is FQNEAQ in the germline V gene (reference sequence). Trimming pared 1 base from V and 7 bases from J, leaving 13 bases between. The CDR3 is 14 residues long. CDR3 sequence: CASSLELIKGGYTF. CDR3 nucleotides: TGTGCCAGCAGCTTAGAACTGATTAAAGGTGGCTACACCTTC. The entire variable domain, with the rest obtained from reference TRBV7-9 and TRBJ1-2, is as follows: DTGVSQNPRHKITKRGQNVTFRCDPISEHNRLYWYRQTLGQGPEFLTYFQNEAQLEKSRLLSDRFSAERPKGSFSTLEIQRTEQGDSAMYLCASSLELIKGGYTFGSGTRLTVV.

This clonotype was recorded a few times. The chain carries TRBV29-1 and TRBJ2-1; D call uncertain. The CDR3 is made up of 12 amino acids. Trimming cost V 0 bases and J 8 bases, with 8 bases left between them. CDR1 SQVTM and CDR2 ANQGSEA come from the germline V gene. The CDR3 reads CSVEENLHEQFF. CDR3 bases: TGCAGCGTTGAAGAGAACCTCCATGAGCAGTTCTTC.

The chain recombines TRBV27 with TRBJ2-1; D might be TRBD2 (6 bases). Between the trimmed V and J ends, which lost 6 bases and 0 bases, there was a span of 12 bases. The CDR3 covers 15 residues. Germline V gene data show CDR1 as MNHEY and CDR2 as SMNVEV (reference sequence). The DNA for the CDR3 is TGTGCCAGCAGAGGGACTTTCAGCTCCTACAATGAGCAGTTCTTC. Its translation: CASRGTFSSYNEQFF.

The genes are TRBV29-1 and TRBJ1-2, with TRBD1 identical over 7 bases. The CDR3 extends over 11 amino acids. Per germline, CDR1 SQVTM and CDR2 ANQGSEA. V was pared by 7 bases and J by 7 bases, with 6 bases of the junction left unmatched. The CDR3 loop is CSDTTGPGYTF. The CDR3 DNA follows: TGCAGCGATACGACAGGGCCTGGCTACACCTTC.

The chain employs TRBV9 and TRBJ2-3; the D gene is possibly TRBD2 (5 bases). The CDR3 covers 17 residues. V was cut by 3 bases and J by 2 bases, with 19 bases left in between. Germline CDR1 reads SGDLS; CDR2 reads YYNGEE. DNA for the CDR3: TGTGCCAGCAGCGCCTCCCAGAGGGATTGGATCACAGATACGCAGTATTTT. Translation: CASSASQRDWITDTQYF. Combining the CDR3 with reference TRBV9 and TRBJ2-3 gives the whole variable domain DSGVTQTPKHLITATGQRVTLRCSPRSGDLSVYWYQQSLDQGLQFLIQYYNGEERAKGNILERFSAQQFPDLHSELNLSSLELGDSALYFCASSASQRDWITDTQYFGPGTRLTVL.

J is TRBJ2-2 and V is TRBV6-4; 12 bases align to TRBD2. Germline-derived CDR1 and CDR2 are MRHNA and SNTAGT. The CDR3 contains 17 residues. V lost 3 bases to trimming and J lost 6 bases; unmatched junction nucleotides: 8. CDR3 sequence reads: CASSDTSSGGASGELFF. The DNA of the CDR3 is TGTGCCAGCAGTGATACGTCTAGCGGGGGGGCCTCCGGGGAGCTGTTTTTT.

This clonotype was seen many times. The chain carries TRBV10-3 and TRBJ1-1, with no clear D. V was cut by 6 bases and J by 4 bases, with 15 bases left in between. Germline lookup yields CDR1 ENHRY and CDR2 SYGVKD. CDR3 length equals 14 residues. CDR3 loop: CAISSTTRGTEAFF. DNA of the CDR3: TGTGCCATCAGCAGCACAACACGAGGCACTGAAGCTTTCTTT.

This clonotype was detected ten times or more. The chain joins TRBV28 to TRBJ2-7; no firm D call. The CDR3 has 13 amino acids. Germline CDR1 and CDR2: MDHEN and SYDVKM. The germline V and J ends were trimmed by 3 bases and 4 bases, with 10 bases remaining between them. Here the CDR3 reads CASSFGQIYEQYF. The CDR3 DNA is TGTGCCAGCAGTTTTGGCCAGATTTACGAGCAGTACTTC.

With regard to this clonotype: A much larger clonotype is one base distant, so this may be a read error. The chain links TRBV6-2 or TRBV6-3 to TRBJ2-2; TRBD1 might be the D (5 bases). The V gene's germline CDR1 is MNHEY and CDR2 SVGEGT. There are 14 residues in the CDR3. The CDR3: CAGSYSGSGGELFF. The CDR3 nucleotides read TGTGCCGGCAGTTATTCAGGGTCCGGCGGGGAGCTGTTTTTT.

The sample holds a few counts of this clonotype. The J gene is TRBJ1-5, the V gene TRBV4-1; D gene uncertain. V was clipped by 1 base and J by 6 bases, with 7 bases between them. The germline gives CDR1 MGHRA, CDR2 YSYEKL. CDR3 length: 13 amino acids. The CDR3 reads CASSQAGVQPQHF. DNA for the CDR3: TGCGCCAGCAGCCAAGCGGGCGTTCAGCCCCAGCATTTT.

Only a few counts were recorded for this clonotype. The chain has TRBV6-5 and TRBJ2-1; the match to TRBD2 covers 8 bases. Germline V gene data show CDR1 as MNHEY and CDR2 as SVGAGI. The length of the CDR3 is 16 residues. V lost 6 bases and J lost 4; bases outside the gene matches: 11. The CDR3 DNA follows: TGTGCCAGCAGCATATCTGGCGGGAGGTTTTACAATGAGCAGTTCTTC. Protein product: CASSISGGRFYNEQFF.

This chain links TRBV13 with TRBJ2-5; 8 bases line up with TRBD1. CDR1 PRHDT and CDR2 FYEKMQ come from the germline V gene (reference sequence). The CDR3 loop spans 16 amino acids. V shed 4 bases, J shed 3 bases, and the junction held 10 bases outside the gene matches. As DNA, the CDR3 is TGTGCCAGCAGCTCGATCCGGACAGGGCGAAAAGAGACCCAGTACTTC. This gives the protein CASSSIRTGRKETQYF.

The CDR3 coding sequence is TGTGCCAGCAGCTTGAGCCTAGCGGGCGGGGAGCTGTTTTTT. Its translation: CASSLSLAGGELFF. The rearrangement uses TRBV5-5 and TRBJ2-2, with 8 positions matching TRBD2. V shed 1 base and J 7 bases; nucleotides not matched to a gene: 3. Germline V gene data show CDR1 as SGHKS and CDR2 as YYEKEE (reference sequence). The CDR3 has 14 residues.

CDR3 nucleotide sequence: TGTGCCAGCAGCTCGCTACTAGCGCGGTCCTACAATGAGCAGTTCTTC. It codes for CASSSLLARSYNEQFF. The V gene is TRBV28, the J gene TRBJ2-1, with 7 bases lining up with TRBD2. V dropped 6 bases and J dropped 1; count of bases not matched to a gene: 9. CDR1 is MDHEN, CDR2 SYDVKM, per germline. The CDR3 has 16 residues.

There are a few counts of this clonotype. This rearrangement joins TRBV6-6 to TRBJ2-7; D may be TRBD1 (5 bases). The germline gives CDR1 MNHNY, CDR2 SVGAGI (reference sequence). CDR3 length: 13 amino acids. V shed 4 bases and J shed 4 bases, with 11 bases lying between them. Written as DNA, the CDR3 is TGTGCCAGCAGTTGGGTGGGGCAATACGAGCAGTACTTC. Its protein is CASSWVGQYEQYF.

This clonotype came up a few times. The chain is built from TRBV12-3 or TRBV12-4 and TRBJ1-2; D perhaps matches TRBD1 (5 bases). Trimming left V 4 bases short and J 8 bases short, with 26 bases between. The CDR3 contains 17 residues. For the CDR3, the DNA is TGTGCCAGCAGTTCCAAAAGGGGCGTCTCCATCTTTCGGGGCTACACCTTC. As protein: CASSSKRGVSIFRGYTF.

The rearrangement uses TRBV9 and TRBJ2-5; D gene ambiguous. V dropped 3 bases and J dropped 5 bases, with 8 bases sitting between them. CDR3 length: 12 residues. The V gene's germline CDR1 is SGDLS and CDR2 YYNGEE. The CDR3 nucleotides are TGTGCCAGCAGCGGAGATTGGGAGACCCAGTACTTC. Protein sequence: CASSGDWETQYF.

The sample holds many counts of this clonotype. The V gene is TRBV3-1, the J gene TRBJ1-1, with D possibly being TRBD1 (6 bases). The CDR3 totals 13 residues. Trimming pared 4 bases from V and 8 bases from J, leaving 14 bases between. In germline, CDR1 is LGHDT, CDR2 YNNKEL (reference sequence). CDR3 coding DNA: TGTGCCAGCAGCCCCACCGACGACAGGGAAGCTTTCTTT. Residues: CASSPTDDREAFF.

This clonotype was seen more than once but under ten times. V is TRBV19 and J is TRBJ2-7, with 11 bases fitting TRBD2. The J segment lost 3 bases and the V segment lost 6 bases, leaving 16 bases of the junction unmatched. The CDR3 runs 18 residues. Germline V gives CDR1 LNHDA, CDR2 SQIVND (reference sequence). The CDR3 nucleotides are TGTGCCAGTAGCCAACACCCTCGCACTAGCGGGAGTCTCTACGAGCAGTACTTC. It yields the protein CASSQHPRTSGSLYEQYF.

This clonotype was observed a few times. The chain has TRBV9 and TRBJ1-1; TRBD1 might be the D (5 bases). V lost 3 bases, J lost 5 bases, and 14 bases lay in between. Germline loops: CDR1 SGDLS, CDR2 YYNGEE. The CDR3 extends over 14 amino acids. CDR3 region: CASSGGTKWTEAFF. In DNA form, the CDR3 reads TGTGCCAGCAGCGGAGGGACCAAATGGACTGAAGCTTTCTTT.

The chain links TRBV4-1 to TRBJ2-5; D is undetermined. The CDR3 covers 14 residues. Germline V lookup: CDR1 MGHRA, CDR2 YSYEKL. Deletions cut 3 bases from V and 2 bases from J, with 10 bases between. As DNA, the CDR3 is TGCGCCAGCAGCCACGGAACAAAACAAGAGACCCAGTACTTC. It codes for CASSHGTKQETQYF.

This clonotype has at least ten counts. The rearrangement joins TRBV6-5 to TRBJ1-2, with D possibly being TRBD1 (6 bases). Germline CDR1 and CDR2: MNHEY and SVGAGI. Trimming took off 6 bases at V and 3 bases at J, with 8 bases between the two ends. CDR3 length: 12 residues. The CDR3 coding sequence is TGTGCCAGCAGGGACAGCTACTATGGCTACACCTTC. Translation gives CASRDSYYGYTF.

This chain connects TRBV28 to TRBJ2-2, with unresolved D. Trimming stripped 8 bases from V and 4 bases from J, with 8 bases between. The CDR3 contains 12 residues. Germline V gene sequence: CDR1 MDHEN, CDR2 SYDVKM. CDR3 coding DNA: TGTGCCAGCCACCTCGGCACCGGGGAGCTGTTTTTT. It encodes CASHLGTGELFF.